Listed below are T cell receptor beta chains from one sample, sequenced in a study of a mutant IDH1 vaccine in newly diagnosed glioma. These receptors have no known antigen. Some clones are missing from TCRdb's copy, which holds only in-frame ones; the method was immunoSEQ multiplex PCR. Of just under 45,000 clones listed, 80% to 95% are singletons. Specimen: PBMCs, collected from a glioma patient whose treatment included an IDH1 peptide vaccine. The receptors come from a man aged 50-60 years with glioma. CDR3s include the opening cysteine and the closing phenylalanine or tryptophan. The D gene is left open where the match is weak. Clone size is given for some rows only: seen once, a few or many times, or a class if the clone is expanded.

d_call clone_size j_call v_call cdr3_aa cdr3_nt
TRBD2 NA TRBJ2-2 TRBV6-1 CASSELAGGPGELFF TGTGCCAGCAGTGAACTAGCGGGGGGGCCCGGGGAGCTGTTTTTT
TRBD1 NA TRBJ2-7 TRBV29-1 CSASSTGGYEQYF TGCAGCGCCTCCTCGACAGGGGGCTACGAGCAGTACTTC
TRBD1 NA TRBJ1-1 TRBV2 CASSGRGPNTEAFF TGTGCCAGCAGTGGGAGGGGGCCGAACACTGAAGCTTTCTTT
NA NA TRBJ2-5 TRBV5-1 CASSLTGGAVQETQYF TGCGCCAGCAGCTTGACCGGGGGCGCGGTCCAGGAGACCCAGTACTTC
NA NA TRBJ2-7 TRBV5-6 CASSSGGRYSEGYEQYF TGTGCCAGCAGCTCCGGGGGGCGGTACAGCGAGGGCTACGAGCAGTACTTC
NA NA TRBJ1-1 TRBV7-3 CASSIHRETEAFF TGTGCCAGCAGCATACACAGGGAGACTGAAGCTTTCTTT
TRBD1 NA TRBJ1-3 TRBV6-6 CASSRGQGNTIYF TGTGCCAGCAGCCGGGGACAGGGAAACACCATATATTTT
NA NA TRBJ2-5 TRBV5-4 CASSLGRQETQYF TGTGCCAGCAGCTTGGGAAGACAAGAGACCCAGTACTTC
NA NA TRBJ1-4 TRBV6-5 CASSLSGSYNEKLFF TGTGCCAGCAGCCTTTCAGGATCCTATAATGAAAAACTGTTTTTT
NA NA TRBJ1-5 TRBV12-1 CASSFARGAQPQHF NA
TRBD2 NA TRBJ2-1 TRBV2 CASTTSGRNNEQFF TGTGCCAGCACGACTAGCGGGAGGAACAATGAGCAGTTCTTC
NA NA TRBJ1-1 TRBV13 CASSRIGLVGRDTEAFF TGTGCCAGCAGCCGCATCGGGCTGGTAGGGAGAGACACTGAAGCTTTCTTT
NA NA TRBJ2-3 TRBV4-3 CASSQDSRTDTQYF TGCGCCAGCAGCCAAGACTCCCGCACAGATACGCAGTATTTT
NA NA TRBJ2-2 TRBV6-1 CASSVPTRRLTGELFF TGTGCCAGCAGTGTACCGACCAGACGGCTCACCGGGGAGCTGTTTTTT
TRBD1 NA TRBJ2-3 TRBV2 CASSADRGLTDTQYF TGTGCCAGCAGTGCTGACAGGGGGCTCACAGATACGCAGTATTTT
NA NA TRBJ2-7 TRBV7-9 CASSLDGETYEQYF TGTGCCAGCAGCTTAGATGGGGAAACCTACGAGCAGTACTTC
TRBD1 once TRBJ2-7 TRBV18 CASSPPGQGAYEQYF TGTGCCAGCTCACCGCCGGGACAGGGCGCCTACGAGCAGTACTTC
NA few TRBJ1-6 TRBV12-2 CASRLSSPLHF TGTGCAAGTCGCTTATCCTCACCCCTCCACTTT
NA NA TRBJ2-7 TRBV6-6 CASTPTEDPYEQYF TGTGCCAGCACCCCGACAGAGGACCCCTACGAGCAGTACTTC
TRBD1 NA TRBJ2-7 TRBV4-3 CASSQRLDREDWSYEQYF TGCGCCAGCAGCCAACGATTAGACAGGGAAGATTGGAGCTACGAGCAGTACTTC
TRBD2 NA TRBJ2-7 TRBV5-4 CASSRLAGESREQYF TGTGCCAGCAGCCGACTAGCGGGAGAATCGCGCGAGCAGTACTTC
TRBD1 NA TRBJ2-5 TRBV5-1 CASSLEGQGRGETQYF TGCGCCAGCAGCTTGGAAGGACAGGGTAGGGGGGAGACCCAGTACTTC
NA NA TRBJ2-3 TRBV9 CASSVVAGRTQYF TGTGCCAGCAGCGTAGTCGCAGGTCGTACGCAGTATTTT
TRBD1 few TRBJ1-1 TRBV29-1 CSVGMGQGRTEAFF TGCAGCGTCGGTATGGGACAGGGGAGGACTGAAGCTTTCTTT
NA NA TRBJ2-5 TRBV4-2 CASSQDHAGGALLYF TGTGCCAGCAGCCAAGATCACGCTGGGGGGGCCCTGCTGTACTTC
NA NA TRBJ1-1 TRBV5-1 CASRWGTNTEAFF TGCGCCAGCAGATGGGGTACGAACACTGAAGCTTTCTTT
NA NA TRBJ2-3 TRBV7-8 CASSSQRQVDTQYF TGTGCCAGCAGCTCCCAACGACAGGTAGATACGCAGTATTTT
NA NA TRBJ2-7 TRBV5-8 CASSLARYEQYF TGTGCCAGCAGCTTGGCGAGGTACGAGCAGTACTTC
TRBD1 once TRBJ2-3 TRBV15 CATSHRDRGSDTQYF TGTGCCACCAGCCACCGGGACAGGGGGTCAGATACGCAGTATTTT
TRBD1 NA TRBJ2-2 TRBV4-3 CASSQARGQGAQDGELFF TGCGCCAGCAGCCAAGCCCGCGGACAGGGGGCGCAGGACGGGGAGCTGTTTTTT
TRBD2 NA TRBJ2-1 TRBV27 CASSTLAGAYNEQFF TGTGCCAGCAGTACACTAGCGGGGGCCTACAATGAGCAGTTCTTC
NA NA TRBJ1-2 TRBV2 CASSSRARSDGYTF TGTGCCAGCAGTTCACGGGCCAGAAGCGATGGCTACACCTTC
TRBD1 NA TRBJ1-3 TRBV29-1 CSGGDSGNTIYF TGCAGCGGCGGGGACAGCGGAAACACCATATATTTT
NA NA TRBJ2-7 TRBV6-5 CASSYRSTAEQYF TGTGCCAGCAGTTATCGGTCCACGGCCGAGCAGTACTTC
NA NA TRBJ1-1 TRBV6-5 CASSYSWENTEAFF TGTGCCAGCAGTTACTCCTGGGAGAACACTGAAGCTTTCTTT
NA NA TRBJ2-3 TRBV29-1 CSVRDIANTDTQYF TGCAGCGTTAGGGACATCGCAAACACAGATACGCAGTATTTT
TRBD2 few TRBJ2-1 TRBV10-1 CASSELAGNEQFF TGCGCCAGCAGTGAACTAGCGGGGAATGAGCAGTTCTTC
NA NA TRBJ1-5 TRBV7-8 CASSPQVFNQPQHF TGTGCCAGCAGCCCCCAGGTATTCAATCAGCCCCAGCATTTT
TRBD1 once TRBJ1-5 TRBV2 CASSWTGLNQPQHF TGTGCCAGCAGCTGGACAGGTCTGAATCAGCCCCAGCATTTT
TRBD1 NA TRBJ2-1 TRBV6-1 CASSGSGTGYNEQFF TGTGCCAGCAGTGGTTCCGGGACAGGGTACAATGAGCAGTTCTTC